A single sample is the source of the 3 T cell receptor beta chains below, sequenced in a study of cytomegalovirus exposure and HLA in healthy donors. Use of 60 Vbeta and 13 Jbeta primers characterized the PCR. The repertoire was sequenced with immunoSEQ multiplex PCR; TCRdb's copy has only in-frame clones and lacks some. The repertoire consists of fewer than 200,000 clones, with approximately 78% occurring once and the leading ten covering approximately 2%. What was sequenced was PBMCs. The receptors shown here come from a woman younger than 35 in good health and CMV-seronegative.

This chain links TRBV7-9 with TRBJ1-5; D is unclear. V was trimmed by 1 base and J by 0 bases, leaving 10 bases between them. Per germline, CDR1 SEHNR and CDR2 FQNEAQ (reference sequence). The CDR3 length is 16 residues. The DNA for the CDR3 is TGTGCCAGCAGCTTAGATGGCTCCCTTAGCAATCAGCCCCAGCATTTT. Protein product: CASSLDGSLSNQPQHF.

This clone has only one observation. V is TRBV11-2 and J is TRBJ1-4; 7 bases align to TRBD1. After removal of 2 bases from V and 8 bases from J, the junction contained 8 bases not matched to a gene. CDR3 length equals 15 residues. From germline, CDR1 is SGHAT and CDR2 FQNNGV. DNA of the CDR3: TGTGCCAGCAGCTTATTGGACAGGAGATCCGAAAAACTGTTTTTT. Its translation: CASSLLDRRSEKLFF.

The genes are TRBV28 and TRBJ2-5; a weak D match, TRBD2 (6 bases). Germline V lookup: CDR1 MDHEN, CDR2 SYDVKM. This CDR3 spans 16 amino acids. V lost 6 bases to trimming and J lost 5 bases, with 22 bases between them. For the CDR3, the DNA is TGTGCCAGCAGGGCGGGGAAGGGTCGAACATTGGAGACCCAGTACTTC. Protein product: CASRAGKGRTLETQYF. The full variable domain, rest sourced from reference TRBV28 and TRBJ2-5, is DVKVTQSSRYLVKRTGEKVFLECVQDMDHENMFWYRQDPGLGLRLIYFSYDVKMKEKGDIPEGYSVSREKKERFSLILESASTNQTSMYLCASRAGKGRTLETQYFGPGTRLLVL.